This T cell receptor (beta chain) emerged from a study of blood T cell repertoires in COVID-19. Study in general: Sample material is recorded as cDNA or gDNA derived from T cells, B-cell-depleted T cells, or PBMCs.

The repertoire was sequenced with immunoSEQ multiplex PCR; TCRdb's copy has only in-frame clones and lacks some. This sample carries about 190,000 clones, 87% of them seen once, and the ten largest clones take under 15%. The CDR3 runs to 11 residues. CDR1 and CDR2 (germline): MNHEY, SVGAGI. The V and J ends lost 10 bases and 5 bases respectively, with 11 bases between them. Sample: peripheral blood. The chain combines TRBV6-5 with TRBJ1-1; maybe TRBD1 (6 bases). The sequence was collected from a woman in her seventies with COVID-19, enrolled during active disease. Written as DNA, the CDR3 is TGTGCCACTACAGACAGGACTGAAGCTTTCTTT. Its protein is CATTDRTEAFF.